A selection of T cell receptor beta chains follows, all from one sample in a study of blood T cell repertoires in COVID-19. Profiled with immunoSEQ multiplex PCR; TCRdb holds only in-frame clones, not every one. The sample has 130,000 to 150,000 clones; 81% are singletons. Sequenced material: peripheral blood. These receptors were taken from a human donor in a cohort sampled during active COVID-19. Each CDR3 is given with its conserved first and last residue. The D gene is left open where the match is weak. Clone size, where shown, is once, few, many, or a class for clones that have expanded.

j_call cdr3_length v_call d_call clone_size cdr3_nt cdr3_aa
TRBJ1-1 12 TRBV2 NA NA TGTGCCAGCAGTGTCCAGAACACTGAAGCTTTCTTT CASSVQNTEAFF
TRBJ1-2 16 TRBV6-2/TRBV6-3 NA once TGTGCCAGCAGTTACTCCCCCCCGACAGGCAACTATGGCTACACCTTC CASSYSPPTGNYGYTF
TRBJ2-1 18 TRBV9 TRBD2 NA TGTGCCAGCAGCGTAGGTCTAGCGGGCCCGAGCTCCTACAATGAGCAGTTCTTC CASSVGLAGPSSYNEQFF
TRBJ2-7 13 TRBV7-2 NA NA TGTGCCAGCAGCTTTGGCAATAACTACGAGCAGTACTTC CASSFGNNYEQYF
TRBJ2-1 15 TRBV7-3 NA NA TGTGCCAGCAGCTTAGGGAGGAGGGTAGGCGATGAGCAGTTCTTC CASSLGRRVGDEQFF
TRBJ1-1 14 TRBV18 NA NA TGTGCCAGCTCACTCCCGACAAGGAACACTGAAGCTTTCTTT CASSLPTRNTEAFF
TRBJ2-7 15 TRBV6-6 NA NA TGTGCCAGCAGTTACGCCATTGGGGGCACCTACGAGCAGTACTTC CASSYAIGGTYEQYF
TRBJ2-7 14 TRBV13 TRBD1 NA TGTGCCAGCAGCACATGGACAGGTTCCTACGAGCAGTACTTC CASSTWTGSYEQYF
TRBJ2-7 14 TRBV27 NA NA TGTGCCAGCAGTCTAAAGACAGAGGTCTACGAGCAGTACTTC CASSLKTEVYEQYF
TRBJ2-5 17 TRBV11-3 NA NA TGTGCCAGTCCCCCAGACCCTAACAGGGAAACCCAAGAGACCCAGTACTTC CASPPDPNRETQETQYF
TRBJ2-6 18 TRBV9 TRBD2 NA TGTGCCAGCAGCGTAGCACTAGCGGGAGACTCCGGGGCCAACGTCCTGACTTTC CASSVALAGDSGANVLTF
TRBJ2-2 13 TRBV19 NA NA TGTGCCAGTAGTATAGCTAGTACCGGGGAGCTGTTTTTT CASSIASTGELFF
TRBJ2-1 14 TRBV7-2 NA NA TGTGCCAGCAGCCCGCCGGGACATTTCAATGAGCAGTTCTTC CASSPPGHFNEQFF
TRBJ2-7 15 TRBV19 TRBD1 NA TGTGCCAGTAACGCACAGGGGCTATCAACCTACGAGCAGTACTTC CASNAQGLSTYEQYF
TRBJ2-3 16 TRBV11-3 NA NA TGTGCCAGCAGCTTAGCAGGGAATAGTAGCACAGATACGCAGTATTTT CASSLAGNSSTDTQYF
TRBJ2-2 17 TRBV27 TRBD1 NA TGTGCCAGCAGTTTAAACAGGGGGACTGCGAACACCGGGGAGCTGTTTTTT CASSLNRGTANTGELFF
TRBJ2-1 16 TRBV7-2 TRBD2 few TGTGCCAGCAGCTTAGCCTTTAGCGGGACCTACAATGAGCAGTTCTTC CASSLAFSGTYNEQFF
TRBJ2-1 18 TRBV19 TRBD2 NA TGTGCCAGTAGTACTAGCGGAAGGTCCCCTTCCCCATACAATGAGCAGTTCTTC CASSTSGRSPSPYNEQFF
TRBJ2-7 16 TRBV5-1 TRBD1 once TGCGCCAGCAGCTTGGCCCTGACAGGGAGCTCCTACGAGCAGTACTTC CASSLALTGSSYEQYF
TRBJ1-5 16 TRBV28 TRBD1 NA TGTGCCAGCAGCCCCGGGACAGGGAAGGGCAATCAGCCCCAGCATTTT CASSPGTGKGNQPQHF
TRBJ2-1 15 TRBV21-1 NA NA TGTGCCAGCAGCTCACAGGGGAGCTCCTACAATGAGCAGTTCTTC CASSSQGSSYNEQFF
TRBJ1-2 19 TRBV19 NA NA TGTGCCAGTAGTATAAGGTTGGCGGGACCACAACTGGGGTTCTATGGCTACACCTTC CASSIRLAGPQLGFYGYTF
TRBJ1-1 13 TRBV6-2/TRBV6-3 TRBD1 NA TGTGCCAGCAGTTTCCATTGGGACAGTGAAGCTTTCTTT CASSFHWDSEAFF
TRBJ2-1 16 TRBV5-8 NA NA TGTGCCAGCAGCTTGGACTCGAGGGGGGGCTACAATGAGCAGTTCTTC CASSLDSRGGYNEQFF
TRBJ2-7 13 TRBV29-1 NA NA TGCAGCGTTGAAGTGAGACAGGACTACGAGCAGTACTTC CSVEVRQDYEQYF
TRBJ2-7 16 TRBV6-2/TRBV6-3 TRBD2 NA TGTGCCAGCAGTTACGAGGCGGGAGGGAGGTTCGACGAGCAGTACTTC CASSYEAGGRFDEQYF
TRBJ2-1 17 TRBV3-1/TRBV3-2 TRBD2 few TGTGCCAGCAGCCAAGTTCTAGCGGGACGCTCCTACAATGAGCAGTTCTTC CASSQVLAGRSYNEQFF
TRBJ2-7 13 TRBV5-1 NA NA TGCGCCAGCAGCGGAGGGGACTCCTACGAGCAGTACTTC CASSGGDSYEQYF
TRBJ2-7 15 TRBV7-9 TRBD2 NA TGTGCCAGCAGGATAGCCGGGACTAGCAATAGCGAGCAGTACTTC CASRIAGTSNSEQYF
TRBJ1-1 14 TRBV7-2 NA NA TGTGCCAGCAGCTTAGGGGTTAGGGGCACTGAAGCTTTCTTT CASSLGVRGTEAFF
TRBJ1-1 12 TRBV7-9 NA NA TGTGCCAGCAGCCCAGCCGGGTCAGAAGCTTTCTTT CASSPAGSEAFF
TRBJ2-3 16 TRBV9 NA NA TGTGCCAGCAGCGTAGAAGGCAGGGGAGGCACAGATACGCAGTATTTT CASSVEGRGGTDTQYF
TRBJ1-1 16 TRBV19 TRBD1 NA TGTGCCAGTAGTACTAGACAGGGGGAGGTACACACTGAAGCTTTCTTT CASSTRQGEVHTEAFF
TRBJ2-7 14 TRBV10-3 NA NA TGTGCCATCAGTGACTTCGGGGACTCCTACGAGCAGTACTTC CAISDFGDSYEQYF
TRBJ2-7 14 TRBV11-2 TRBD1 NA TGTGCCAGCAGCTTCAACAGGGGAGACTACGAGCAGTACTTC CASSFNRGDYEQYF
TRBJ2-5 17 TRBV5-1 TRBD1 NA TGCGCCAGCAGCTTGGGACAGGGGGCCGGGCGGTATGAGACCCAGTACTTC CASSLGQGAGRYETQYF
TRBJ2-5 17 TRBV7-3 TRBD2 NA TGTGCCAGCAGCAGACACGGGACTAGCGGGAGTAAAGAGACCCAGTACTTC CASSRHGTSGSKETQYF
TRBJ2-7 16 TRBV6-2/TRBV6-3 TRBD2 NA TGTGCCAGCAGTTACTCCCCACGACTAGCGGGAGGCGAGCAGTACTTC CASSYSPRLAGGEQYF
TRBJ2-2 15 TRBV2 NA NA TGTGCCAGCAGTGATGTAGGACAACGGACCGGGGAGCTGTTTTTT CASSDVGQRTGELFF
TRBJ2-1 16 TRBV11-2 NA once TGTGCCAGCAGCCCCGGGTCGGGAGTTTCATACAATGAGCAGTTCTTC CASSPGSGVSYNEQFF
TRBJ2-7 15 TRBV2 TRBD1 NA TGTGCCAGCAGAAGGGACAGGCAAATCTCCTACGAGCAGTACTTC CASRRDRQISYEQYF
TRBJ2-5 18 TRBV4-3 TRBD2 NA TGCGCCAGCAGCCAAGGGGAGACTAGCGGACCGTACCAAGAGACCCAGTACTTC CASSQGETSGPYQETQYF
TRBJ2-7 15 TRBV6-5 NA few TGTGCCAGCAGGTCTTGGGGCAGGGTTGGAAACGAGCAGTACTTC CASRSWGRVGNEQYF
TRBJ1-4 12 TRBV29-1 NA NA TGCAGCGTTGGAGCCGGAGTCAGTGAACTGTTTTTT CSVGAGVSELFF
TRBJ1-2 15 TRBV7-3 NA NA TGTGCCAGCAGCTTACAGGGGAGAGCTGACTATGGCTACACCTTC CASSLQGRADYGYTF
TRBJ1-2 14 TRBV28 TRBD1 NA TGTGCCAGCAGTAGGACAGGGATCGGCTATGGCTACACCTTC CASSRTGIGYGYTF
TRBJ2-3 17 TRBV5-1 TRBD2 NA TGCGCCAGCAGCAAGGGACTAGCGGGAGGGCCCGGAGATACGCAGTATTTT CASSKGLAGGPGDTQYF